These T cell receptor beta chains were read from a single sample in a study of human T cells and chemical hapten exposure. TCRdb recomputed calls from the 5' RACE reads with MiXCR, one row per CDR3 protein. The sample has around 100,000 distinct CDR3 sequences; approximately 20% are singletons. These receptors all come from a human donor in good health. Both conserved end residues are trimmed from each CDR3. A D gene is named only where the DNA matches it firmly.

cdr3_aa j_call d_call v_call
ASSLPGAQF TRBJ2-1 . TRBV28
ASSIAGGGNEQF TRBJ2-1 TRBD2 TRBV28
SARVPQGPNSPLH TRBJ1-6 . TRBV20-1
ARSPGHSYEQY TRBJ2-7 . TRBV5-3
ASSEGLGRQPQH TRBJ1-5 . TRBV6-1
AISEPSRGRNQPQH TRBJ1-5 . TRBV10-3
ASRGQAAADSNQPQH TRBJ1-5 . TRBV28
SARDPGSGYSPLH TRBJ1-6 . TRBV20-1
ASSFGDPDGDSGANVLT TRBJ2-6 . TRBV5-1
ASSLDRVNEKLF TRBJ1-4 . TRBV5-1
ASSLNPPYRNPQETQY TRBJ2-5 . TRBV27
ASSRGDSPGITDTQY TRBJ2-3 . TRBV11-3
ASSSSSYQETQY TRBJ2-5 . TRBV7-2
ASSLRPLGYEQY TRBJ2-7 . TRBV27
ASRPQGAGANVLT TRBJ2-6 TRBD1 TRBV5-6
ASSQGGLREAF TRBJ1-1 . TRBV3-1
SAPQGAADTQY TRBJ2-3 TRBD1 TRBV20-1
ASSGTIRARDRGQGYT TRBJ1-2 TRBD1 TRBV27
SAPWGRVTEAF TRBJ1-1 . TRBV20-1
ASSPAGDQPQH TRBJ1-5 . TRBV5-1
ASSPTGSGEQF TRBJ2-1 . TRBV18
ATSDGAGTSRPTSSYNEQF TRBJ2-1 TRBD2 TRBV24-1
ASGLVQGRY TRBJ2-3 . TRBV12-5
ASSLGRVGSDTQY TRBJ2-3 . TRBV21-1
ASSFDFGNTIY TRBJ1-3 . TRBV6-5
ASSPSAGGRVSETQY TRBJ2-5 TRBD2 TRBV9
ASSRLAGRTDTQY TRBJ2-3 TRBD2 TRBV6-5
ASSIDRSRDRRNQPQH TRBJ1-5 . TRBV19
ASSQGTAIYGYT TRBJ1-2 . TRBV3-1
ASRSREEDTEAF TRBJ1-1 . TRBV2
SANSRKGGLKGYEQY TRBJ2-7 . TRBV20-1
ASSHPQETQY TRBJ2-5 . TRBV5-1
ASSYSMLAGSSYY TRBJ2-7 TRBD2 TRBV6-2/TRBV6-3
ASMGTLAGVVGEQF TRBJ2-1 TRBD2 TRBV2
ASSRGTSGGQTHEQY TRBJ2-7 TRBD2 TRBV4-1